This T cell receptor beta chain emerged from a study of control samples from healthy donors and cancer patients (dated by TCRdb to 2019 to 2021). As for this clone: Its antigen is currently not known. No much larger clonotype is one base removed from it; base qualities were not supplied.

Library prep was done by the immunoSEQ multiplex PCR assay. This is the immuneACCESS table as TCRdb keeps it, with only in-frame sequences that have V and J called. A part of the clones is gone; compared with another copy, unresolved V genes explain less than half, and the rest is unexplained. For this sample the table gives 70,000 to 80,000 clones, of which roughly 90% were detected only once. About 2% of the sample belongs to the ten largest clones. This receptor was obtained from a woman between 55 and 75 years old with head and neck cancer. The source material was PBMCs.

The nucleotides read TGTGCCAGCAGTTTTAGGAATCAGCCCCAGCATTTT. The encoded protein is CASSFRNQPQHF. The chain joins TRBV28 to TRBJ1-5, with the D gene uncertain. V is shortened by 3 bases, J by 4 bases, and the region joining them spans 4 bases. CDR1 and CDR2, looked up from the germline V gene, are MDHEN and SYDVKM. The CDR3 contains 12 residues, cysteine and phenylalanine counted. CDR3 DNA is the only sequence kept; it has 36 bases, read in frame from the first base.